The subject of this entry is one TCR beta chain. This specimen belongs to a study of cytomegalovirus exposure and HLA in healthy donors. Both 60 Vbeta primers and 13 Jbeta primers went into the PCR. TCRdb's table, derived via immunoSEQ multiplex PCR, lists solely in-frame clones and lacks some. The sample has under 200,000 clones, roughly 85% seen once. The length of the CDR3 is 12 residues. Germline V gene sequence: CDR1 SQVTM, CDR2 ANQGSEA. The V segment lost 4 bases and the J segment 4 bases; nucleotides outside the gene matches: 2. This sequence originates from a man between 18 and 35 years old in good health and CMV-seropositive. Sequenced input: PBMCs. The chain employs TRBV29-1 and TRBJ1-2, with TRBD1 matching 8 bases. The CDR3 nucleotides are TGCAGCGTTGGCAGGGGGCTCTATGGCTACACCTTC. Translating it yields CSVGRGLYGYTF.